This T cell receptor beta chain was retrieved from a study of identical twins. Trimming pared 5 bases from V and 0 bases from J, leaving 3 bases between. Germline V gene sequence: CDR1 SQVTM, CDR2 ANQGSEA. This CDR3 has 11 amino acids. From the 5' RACE reads, TCRdb called clonotypes with MiXCR, one entry per CDR3 protein. The table includes a few hundred thousand distinct CDR3 sequences, approximately 17% detected once. The specimen sequenced was naive T cells sorted from blood. The TCR originated in a man aged 50 to 60 in good health. The chain has TRBV29-1 and TRBJ2-3; unclear D gene. The CDR3 here is CSVRSTDTQYF. The DNA of the CDR3 is TGCAGCGTTAGAAGCACAGATACGCAGTATTTT.